A single sample gave rise to the 25 T cell receptor beta chains below, sequenced in a study of cytomegalovirus exposure and HLA in healthy donors. PCR used 60 Vbeta primers and 13 Jbeta primers. Sequencing used immunoSEQ multiplex PCR; TCRdb keeps in-frame clones, though not all of them. Here the sample spans some 130,000 clones, roughly 74% being singletons. Sequencing was carried out using PBMCs. These receptors were collected from a male donor in good health and CMV-seronegative.

The chain carries TRBV5-4 and TRBJ1-2; D call uncertain. V was shortened by 0 bases and J by 4 bases, with 7 bases between the two germline ends. This CDR3 has 13 amino acids. CDR1 is SGHNT and CDR2 is YYREEE in the germline V gene (reference sequence). CDR3 nucleotide sequence: TGTGCCAGCAGCTTGGCGGGGTCCTATGGCTACACCTTC. Amino acids: CASSLAGSYGYTF.

The J gene is TRBJ2-1, the V gene TRBV7-2, with no clear D. CDR1 and CDR2 from the germline V gene are SGHTA and FQGNSA. V was clipped by 5 bases and J by 6 bases, with 8 bases between them. This CDR3 comprises 12 residues. The CDR3 protein is CASSPRANEQFF. The DNA for the CDR3 is TGTGCCAGCAGCCCCCGCGCCAATGAGCAGTTCTTC. Looking up the rest from reference TRBV7-2 and TRBJ2-1 gives the full variable domain: GAGVSQSPSNKVTEKGKDVELRCDPISGHTALYWYRQSLGQGLEFLIYFQGNSAPDKSGLPSDRFSAERTGGSVSTLTIQRTQQEDSAVYLCASSPRANEQFFGPGTRLTVL.

This sequence joins TRBV19 and TRBJ2-6; 9 bases fit TRBD1. The CDR3 spans 19 residues. The V and J ends lost 8 bases and 1 base, in that order; junction bases with no gene match: 15. The germline V gene has CDR1 LNHDA and CDR2 SQIVND (reference sequence). CDR3 bases: TGTGCCAGTGCACGGCTGGGACAGGGAGGCTTATCTGGGGCCAACGTCCTGACTTTC. Translation: CASARLGQGGLSGANVLTF.

This chain connects TRBV6-1 to TRBJ2-3; 12 bases map to TRBD2. CDR1 is MNHNS, CDR2 SASEGT, per germline. With V trimmed by 4 bases and J by 2 bases, 7 bases remained unmatched. The CDR3 runs 17 residues. CDR3 nucleotide sequence: TGTGCCAGCAGTGCCGGTCTAGCGGGAGGGCCCACAGATACGCAGTATTTT. Encoded protein: CASSAGLAGGPTDTQYF.

V and J are TRBV9 and TRBJ2-7; 12 nucleotides match TRBD2. The ends lost 3 bases at V and 2 bases at J; junction bases unmatched: 3. Germline V lookup: CDR1 SGDLS, CDR2 YYNGEE. The CDR3 is 15 amino acids. The CDR3: CASSETSGGAYEQYF. The CDR3 DNA reads TGTGCCAGCAGCGAGACTAGCGGGGGTGCCTACGAGCAGTACTTC.

This clone was counted a few times. The rearrangement uses TRBV18 and TRBJ2-1, with D possibly matching TRBD2 (6 bases). The germline V gene encodes CDR1 KGHSH and CDR2 LQKENI. V was shortened by 3 bases and J by 10 bases, with 10 bases between the two germline ends. The CDR3 covers 12 residues. The CDR3 nucleotides are TGTGCCAGCTCACCCGCGGGGTCGGAGCAGTTCTTC. Amino acid sequence: CASSPAGSEQFF. Full variable domain (remainder filled in from reference TRBV18 and TRBJ2-1): NAGVMQNPRHLVRRRGQEARLRCSPMKGHSHVYWYRQLPEEGLKFMVYLQKENIIDESGMPKERFSAEFPKEGPSILRIQQVVRGDSAAYFCASSPAGSEQFFGPGTRLTVL.

This clone was seen only once. V and J are TRBV7-9 and TRBJ2-2; 7 bases fit TRBD1. CDR1 and CDR2 from the germline V gene are SEHNR and FQNEAQ (reference sequence). The CDR3 length is 16 residues. The ends lost 5 bases at V and 2 bases at J; junction bases unmatched: 8. Here the CDR3 DNA reads TGTGCCAGCAGCGCGCACCGGGACAGCAACACCGGGGAGCTGTTTTTT. It codes for CASSAHRDSNTGELFF.

The V gene is TRBV4-3, the J gene TRBJ2-5; TRBD1 is a possible D gene (5 bases). The CDR3 extends over 15 amino acids. V was shortened by 4 bases and J by 5 bases, with 17 bases between the two germline ends. The V gene's germline CDR1 is LGHNA and CDR2 YSLEER. CDR3 DNA sequence: TGCGCCAGCAGCCCGATTAGGGCTGCAGGGGAGACCCAGTACTTC. Protein sequence: CASSPIRAAGETQYF.

This chain uses TRBV7-9 with TRBJ1-2, with D uncertain. V was shortened by 4 bases and J by 4 bases, with 10 bases between the two germline ends. Germline CDR1 SEHNR, CDR2 FQNEAQ (reference sequence). This CDR3 spans 13 amino acids. The CDR3: CASSSTSLYGYTF. The CDR3 coding sequence is TGTGCCAGCAGCTCCACTTCCCTCTATGGCTACACCTTC.

The chain employs TRBV6-6 and TRBJ2-5; D call uncertain. The last part of the DNA fits TRBJ2-7 better; the J call may be wrong. From germline, CDR1 is MNHNY and CDR2 SVGAGI (reference sequence). The length of the CDR3 is 12 residues. The CDR3, as DNA: TGTGCCAGCAGTTATAAAGCCTACGAGCAGTACTTC. Translating it yields CASSYKAYEQYF.

V gene TRBV9 combines with J gene TRBJ2-7; 10 bases match TRBD2. This CDR3 region has 14 residues. In germline, CDR1 is SGDLS, CDR2 YYNGEE. With 0 bases clipped from V and 7 bases from J, the junction kept 4 bases outside the gene matches. The CDR3 DNA is TGTGCCAGCAGCGTAGCAGCGGGAGGGAATGAGCAGTACTTC. This codes for CASSVAAGGNEQYF.

The rearrangement uses TRBV2 and TRBJ2-3; D may be TRBD2 (5 bases). CDR3 size: 15 residues. The V gene lost 3 bases and the J gene lost 4 bases, with 14 bases spanning the gap. Germline loops: CDR1 SNHLY, CDR2 FYNNEI. The CDR3 nucleotides read TGTGCCAGCAGTGATACTACGCCCGGGGCAGATACGCAGTATTTT. Its translation: CASSDTTPGADTQYF.

The sample holds one count of this clone. The V and J genes are TRBV5-5 and TRBJ2-1; D unresolved. The germline gives CDR1 SGHKS, CDR2 YYEKEE (reference sequence). The length of the CDR3 is 17 residues. V was pared by 6 bases and J by 7 bases, with 26 bases between. The CDR3 protein is CASNVVGAVLTLNEQFF. CDR3 bases: TGTGCCAGCAACGTGGTGGGTGCGGTGTTAACCCTAAATGAGCAGTTCTTC.

This clone was seen a handful of times. The rearrangement joins TRBV29-1 to TRBJ1-1; possible D gene TRBD1, 5 bases. The V gene's germline CDR1 is SQVTM and CDR2 ANQGSEA. The CDR3 runs 11 residues. V lost 5 bases and J 8 bases, leaving 12 bases between the germline ends. As DNA, the CDR3 is TGCAGCGTTCAAAGGACACACGAAGCTTTCTTT. Protein: CSVQRTHEAFF.

This rearrangement joins TRBV5-4 to TRBJ2-4; 9 nucleotides match TRBD2. The germline gives CDR1 SGHNT, CDR2 YYREEE (reference sequence). The CDR3 runs 18 residues. V dropped 2 bases and J dropped 7; count of bases not matched to a gene: 16. Here the CDR3 reads CASSLGGRGIEGGNIQYF. In DNA, the CDR3 is TGTGCCAGCAGCTTAGGCGGGAGGGGAATTGAAGGGGGGAACATTCAGTACTTC.

This chain connects TRBV30 to TRBJ2-2, with D uncertain. V shed 1 base and J shed 4 bases, with 4 bases lying between them. CDR3 length: 12 residues. Germline-derived CDR1 and CDR2 are GTSNPN and SVGIG (reference sequence). The CDR3 DNA reads as TGTGCCTGGAGTGCCGTCACCGGGGAGCTGTTTTTT. Amino acid sequence: CAWSAVTGELFF.

This clone has only one observation. The rearrangement uses TRBV29-1 and TRBJ1-2; TRBD1 matches 12 bases. CDR1 is SQVTM and CDR2 is ANQGSEA in the germline V gene. J gave up 4 bases and V 4 bases, and 7 bases lay outside the gene matches. CDR3 size: 15 residues. The CDR3, as DNA: TGCAGCGTTGGGATAGGGACAGGGGGCGGCTATGGCTACACCTTC. Translation gives CSVGIGTGGGYGYTF.

The chain joins TRBV14 to TRBJ2-1; TRBD1 agrees at 9 bases. CDR1 is SGHDN and CDR2 is FVKESK in the germline V gene. V shed 4 bases and J 12 bases; nucleotides not matched to a gene: 10. The CDR3 runs to 14 residues. DNA of the CDR3: TGTGCCAGCAGCCGGACAGGGGTCTACAGGGGGCAGTTCTTC. It translates to CASSRTGVYRGQFF.

The chain is built from TRBV11-2 and TRBJ1-1; weak D call: TRBD1 (5 bases). CDR3 length: 15 residues. CDR1 is SGHAT and CDR2 is FQNNGV in the germline V gene. V was trimmed by 5 bases and J by 4 bases, leaving 17 bases between them. Here the CDR3 reads CASSPGGGLGTEAFF. The CDR3 DNA sequence: TGTGCCAGCAGCCCGGGGGGGGGTTTAGGCACTGAAGCTTTCTTT. Drawing the rest from reference TRBV11-2 and TRBJ1-1, the complete variable domain is EAGVAQSPRYKIIEKRQSVAFWCNPISGHATLYWYQQILGQGPKLLIQFQNNGVVDDSQLPKDRFSAERLKGVDSTLKIQPAKLEDSAVYLCASSPGGGLGTEAFFGQGTRLTVV.

This chain connects TRBV6-6 to TRBJ2-7, with 11 bases aligning to TRBD1. J gave up 6 bases and V 5 bases, and 9 bases lay outside the gene matches. CDR3 size: 15 residues. Germline loops: CDR1 MNHNY, CDR2 SVGAGI (reference sequence). DNA of the CDR3: TGTGCCAGCAGTACCGGACAGGGGGCTTTTACCGAGCAGTACTTC. This translates into CASSTGQGAFTEQYF.

The chain combines TRBV5-1 with TRBJ1-5; no clear D gene. The CDR3 is 13 residues long. Germline CDR1 SGHRS, CDR2 YFSETQ. V lost 4 bases, J lost 3 bases, and 8 bases lay in between. CDR3 bases: TGCGCCAGCAGCCAGGATATCAATCAGCCCCAGCATTTT. Translation gives CASSQDINQPQHF.

The gene calls are TRBV28 and TRBJ1-1, with 7 bases matching TRBD1. The ends lost 3 bases at V and 7 bases at J; junction bases unmatched: 5. Germline CDR1 MDHEN, CDR2 SYDVKM. The CDR3 runs to 13 residues. CDR3 sequence (DNA): TGTGCCAGCAGTTTCACAGGGGAGGATGAAGCTTTCTTT. Its protein is CASSFTGEDEAFF.

V is TRBV5-8 and J is TRBJ1-2; possible D gene TRBD1, 5 bases. From germline, CDR1 is SGHTS and CDR2 YDEGEE. V lost 4 bases and J lost 5, with 15 bases in between. This CDR3 has 14 amino acids. This CDR3 is CASSGQKGLYGYTF. The CDR3 DNA reads as TGTGCCAGCAGCGGACAAAAAGGGCTTTATGGCTACACCTTC.

The chain combines TRBV6-5 with TRBJ2-5; the D gene is possibly TRBD1 (6 bases). The CDR3 totals 14 residues. Per germline, CDR1 MNHEY and CDR2 SVGAGI. Trimming pared 3 bases from V and 2 bases from J, leaving 10 bases between. CDR3 loop: CASSYVGQQETQYF. The CDR3 DNA reads as TGTGCCAGCAGTTATGTAGGACAGCAAGAGACCCAGTACTTC.

J is TRBJ2-5 and V is TRBV7-2; possible D gene TRBD2, 6 bases. Between the trimmed V and J ends, which lost 1 base and 4 bases, there was a span of 22 bases. The CDR3 loop spans 18 amino acids. Germline CDR1 and CDR2: SGHTA and FQGNSA. CDR3 region: CASSLVEGKVGGRETQYF. The CDR3 DNA is TGTGCCAGCAGCTTAGTCGAAGGGAAGGTCGGAGGGAGAGAGACCCAGTACTTC.